Listed below are T cell receptor beta chains from one sample, sequenced in a study of glioma-infiltrating T cells after dendritic cell vaccination. Clones were sequenced by immunoSEQ multiplex PCR, and TCRdb holds only the in-frame ones, with some missing. The repertoire includes about 76,000 clones, around 86% of them detected once, and 2% to 2.5% sits in the top ten. The source was blood, collected after dendritic cell vaccination. The receptors shown here come from a human donor with glioblastoma. The CDR3 runs from the conserved cysteine through the conserved F or W. The D gene is left open where the match is weak. The size of a clone is reported for some rows only, either as once, few or many, or as a class for expanded clones.

CDR3 protein: CASSLLAGAYYGYTF
CDR3 DNA: TGTGCCAGCAGTTTATTAGCAGGGGCATACTATGGCTACACCTTC
D gene: -
J gene: TRBJ1-2
V gene: TRBV28
clone size: -

CDR3 protein: CASSDSTGSGANVLTF
CDR3 DNA: TGTGCCAGCAGTGACTCGACAGGGTCTGGGGCCAACGTCCTGACTTTC
D gene: TRBD1
J gene: TRBJ2-6
V gene: TRBV6-4
clone size: -

CDR3 protein: CASSRGGTGGFF
CDR3 DNA: TGTGCCAGCAGCCGCGGCGGGACAGGGGGTTTCTTC
D gene: TRBD1
J gene: TRBJ2-7
V gene: TRBV5-8
clone size: -

CDR3 protein: CASTLAGGTDTQYF
CDR3 DNA: TGTGCCAGCACTTTAGCGGGAGGCACAGATACGCAGTATTTT
D gene: TRBD2
J gene: TRBJ2-3
V gene: TRBV6-5
clone size: -

CDR3 protein: CASSQDSAETQYF
CDR3 DNA: TGCGCCAGCAGCCAAGATTCTGCGGAGACCCAGTACTTC
D gene: -
J gene: TRBJ2-5
V gene: TRBV4-3
clone size: -

CDR3 protein: CASSGRGSSKADTQYF
CDR3 DNA: TGTGCCAGCAGTGGGCGGGGTAGCTCCAAGGCAGATACGCAGTATTTT
D gene: -
J gene: TRBJ2-3
V gene: TRBV6-8
clone size: -

CDR3 protein: CASSYGTGVYEQYF
CDR3 DNA: TGCGCCAGCAGCTACGGGACAGGGGTGTACGAGCAGTACTTC
D gene: TRBD1
J gene: TRBJ2-7
V gene: TRBV5-1
clone size: -

CDR3 protein: CASSRTGEFVSPLHF
CDR3 DNA: TGTGCCAGCAGCCGGACAGGGGAATTTGTTTCACCCCTCCACTTT
D gene: TRBD1
J gene: TRBJ1-6
V gene: TRBV11-2
clone size: -

CDR3 protein: CASSQVPAYARGYQPQHF
CDR3 DNA: TGCGCCAGCAGCCAAGTACCGGCTTATGCCAGGGGGTATCAGCCCCAGCATTTT
D gene: TRBD1
J gene: TRBJ1-5
V gene: TRBV4-1
clone size: -

CDR3 protein: CASSQPTSGRESYEQYF
CDR3 DNA: TGCGCCAGCAGCCAGCCAACTAGCGGGAGGGAAAGCTACGAGCAGTACTTC
D gene: TRBD2
J gene: TRBJ2-7
V gene: TRBV4-1
clone size: -

CDR3 protein: CASSMGLAGAANTGELFF
CDR3 DNA: TGTGCCAGCTCCATGGGACTAGCGGGGGCGGCGAACACCGGGGAGCTGTTTTTT
D gene: TRBD2
J gene: TRBJ2-2
V gene: TRBV18
clone size: -

CDR3 protein: CASSLTWQGARNEQFF
CDR3 DNA: TGTGCCAGCAGCTTAACGTGGCAGGGGGCGCGGAATGAGCAGTTCTTC
D gene: TRBD1
J gene: TRBJ2-1
V gene: TRBV7-3
clone size: -

CDR3 protein: CASSRGAASTDTQYF
CDR3 DNA: TGTGCCAGCAGCCGAGGAGCCGCTAGCACAGATACGCAGTATTTT
D gene: -
J gene: TRBJ2-3
V gene: TRBV7-2
clone size: -

CDR3 protein: CASSQVRVGGAGGGEQFF
CDR3 DNA: TGTGCCAGCAGCCAAGTCAGGGTCGGAGGGGCGGGAGGAGGTGAGCAGTTCTTC
D gene: TRBD2
J gene: TRBJ2-1
V gene: TRBV4-2
clone size: -

CDR3 protein: CARAEGYGELFF
CDR3 DNA: TGTGCCCGGGCTGAGGGATACGGGGAGCTGTTTTTT
D gene: -
J gene: TRBJ2-2
V gene: TRBV30
clone size: -

CDR3 protein: CASSRGLAGQETQYF
CDR3 DNA: TGTGCCAGCAGCCGGGGACTAGCGGGGCAAGAGACCCAGTACTTC
D gene: TRBD2
J gene: TRBJ2-5
V gene: TRBV4-2
clone size: -

CDR3 protein: CASSFRSGGRDTQYF
CDR3 DNA: TGTGCCAGCAGCTTCCGTAGCGGGGGGCGGGATACGCAGTATTTT
D gene: TRBD2
J gene: TRBJ2-3
V gene: TRBV11-3
clone size: -

CDR3 protein: CASSLLLNPGTYEQYF
CDR3 DNA: TGTGCCAGCAGCTTACTCCTTAACCCCGGGACCTACGAGCAGTACTTC
D gene: -
J gene: TRBJ2-7
V gene: TRBV7-9
clone size: -

CDR3 protein: CAIRRAGGDNSPLHF
CDR3 DNA: TGTGCCATCAGGCGGGCAGGGGGTGATAATTCACCCCTCCACTTT
D gene: TRBD1
J gene: TRBJ1-6
V gene: TRBV10-3
clone size: once

CDR3 protein: CASSFPGQGIFYGYTF
CDR3 DNA: TGTGCCAGCAGCTTCCCAGGGCAGGGGATTTTCTATGGCTACACCTTC
D gene: -
J gene: TRBJ1-2
V gene: TRBV5-4
clone size: -

CDR3 protein: CSVSTGGIPYEQYF
CDR3 DNA: TGCAGCGTTTCTACAGGGGGCATACCCTACGAGCAGTACTTC
D gene: TRBD1
J gene: TRBJ2-7
V gene: TRBV29-1
clone size: -

CDR3 protein: CASSFGTGGGLGNQPQHF
CDR3 DNA: TGTGCCAGCAGCTTCGGGACAGGGGGTGGCCTAGGCAATCAGCCCCAGCATTTT
D gene: TRBD1
J gene: TRBJ1-5
V gene: TRBV5-8
clone size: -

CDR3 protein: CASSSGFNLAGDYNEQFF
CDR3 DNA: TGCGCCAGCAGCTCGGGCTTCAACCTAGCGGGAGACTACAATGAGCAGTTCTTC
D gene: TRBD2
J gene: TRBJ2-1
V gene: TRBV5-1
clone size: -

CDR3 protein: CASSRGRGADTQYF
CDR3 DNA: TGTGCCAGCAGCCGGGGCAGGGGTGCAGATACGCAGTATTTT
D gene: -
J gene: TRBJ2-3
V gene: TRBV11-3
clone size: -

CDR3 protein: CASSLLPGTGERYTF
CDR3 DNA: TGCGCCAGCAGCTTGCTCCCCGGGACAGGGGAGCGCTACACCTTC
D gene: TRBD1
J gene: TRBJ1-2
V gene: TRBV5-1
clone size: -

CDR3 protein: CASRRDYSPTYEQYF
CDR3 DNA: TGTGCCAGCAGGCGGGACTACTCACCTACCTACGAGCAGTACTTC
D gene: TRBD2
J gene: TRBJ2-7
V gene: TRBV7-2
clone size: once

CDR3 protein: CASSLVSTLAGGLNTGELFF
CDR3 DNA: TGTGCCAGCAGCTTAGTATCCACCCTAGCGGGAGGACTCAACACCGGGGAGCTGTTTTTT
D gene: TRBD2
J gene: TRBJ2-2
V gene: TRBV11-3
clone size: -

CDR3 protein: CASSNDRGNTEAFF
CDR3 DNA: TGTGCCAGCAGTAATGACAGGGGGAATACTGAAGCTTTCTTT
D gene: TRBD1
J gene: TRBJ1-1
V gene: TRBV2
clone size: few

CDR3 protein: CASSETSGRPYHPNEQFF
CDR3 DNA: TGTGCCAGCAGCGAGACTAGCGGGAGGCCCTACCACCCCAATGAGCAGTTCTTC
D gene: -
J gene: TRBJ2-1
V gene: TRBV21-1
clone size: -

CDR3 protein: CASSQGGQGANEQFF
CDR3 DNA: TGCGCCAGCAGCCAAGGGGGCCAGGGGGCGAATGAGCAGTTCTTC
D gene: TRBD1
J gene: TRBJ2-1
V gene: TRBV4-1
clone size: -

CDR3 protein: CSCSQGASPYNEQFF
CDR3 DNA: TGCAGCTGCTCTCAGGGGGCTTCCCCCTACAATGAGCAGTTCTTC
D gene: TRBD1
J gene: TRBJ2-1
V gene: TRBV29-1
clone size: -

CDR3 protein: CASSRTGGSNEQFF
CDR3 DNA: TGTGCCAGCTCACGAACCGGGGGGTCTAATGAGCAGTTCTTC
D gene: TRBD2
J gene: TRBJ2-1
V gene: TRBV18
clone size: -

CDR3 protein: CASSRVTAGTGELFF
CDR3 DNA: TGTGCCAGCAGCCGAGTAACGGCGGGGACCGGGGAGCTGTTTTTT
D gene: -
J gene: TRBJ2-2
V gene: TRBV5-4
clone size: -

CDR3 protein: CASRGRNTEAFF
CDR3 DNA: TGCGCCAGCAGGGGCCGGAACACTGAAGCTTTCTTT
D gene: -
J gene: TRBJ1-1
V gene: TRBV4-3
clone size: -

CDR3 protein: CATSSGTGNNEQFF
CDR3 DNA: TGTGCCACCTCCTCCGGGACAGGGAACAATGAGCAGTTCTTC
D gene: TRBD1
J gene: TRBJ2-1
V gene: TRBV27
clone size: once

CDR3 protein: CAWSVGGVNSGNTIYF
CDR3 DNA: TGTGCCTGGAGTGTAGGAGGGGTCAACTCTGGAAACACCATATATTTT
D gene: -
J gene: TRBJ1-3
V gene: TRBV30
clone size: -

CDR3 protein: CASRQAGEATDTQYF
CDR3 DNA: TGCGCCAGCAGGCAAGCGGGAGAGGCCACAGATACGCAGTATTTT
D gene: TRBD2
J gene: TRBJ2-3
V gene: TRBV10-2
clone size: -

CDR3 protein: CASRPGLNTEAFF
CDR3 DNA: TGTGCCAGCAGGCCAGGCCTGAACACTGAAGCTTTCTTT
D gene: -
J gene: TRBJ1-1
V gene: TRBV7-6
clone size: once

CDR3 protein: CASGLVHGSSYEQYF
CDR3 DNA: TGTGCTAGTGGTTTGGTACATGGGAGCTCCTACGAGCAGTACTTC
D gene: -
J gene: TRBJ2-7
V gene: TRBV12-5
clone size: -

CDR3 protein: CASSLIQGTNQPQHF
CDR3 DNA: TGTGCCAGCAGTTTAATCCAGGGAACCAATCAGCCCCAGCATTTT
D gene: -
J gene: TRBJ1-5
V gene: TRBV27
clone size: -

CDR3 protein: CASSPPGVTYEQYF
CDR3 DNA: TGTGCCAGCAGCCCCCCGGGGGTTACCTACGAGCAGTACTTC
D gene: -
J gene: TRBJ2-7
V gene: TRBV5-5
clone size: -

CDR3 protein: CASSLAVLSYNEQYF
CDR3 DNA: TGCGCCAGCAGCTTGGCCGTTCTATCTTATAACGAGCAGTACTTC
D gene: -
J gene: TRBJ2-7
V gene: TRBV5-1
clone size: -

CDR3 protein: CASTGVGALSGNTIYF
CDR3 DNA: TGTGCCAGCACAGGGGTAGGGGCACTCTCTGGAAACACCATATATTTT
D gene: -
J gene: TRBJ1-3
V gene: TRBV2
clone size: once

CDR3 protein: CASSLGLDLFF
CDR3 DNA: TGTGCCAGCAGTTTAGGACTAGATTTGTTCTTC
D gene: TRBD2
J gene: TRBJ2-1
V gene: TRBV27
clone size: -

CDR3 protein: CASSLGGTGVYGYTF
CDR3 DNA: TGCGCCAGCAGCTTGGGTGGGACAGGGGTCTATGGCTACACCTTC
D gene: TRBD1
J gene: TRBJ1-2
V gene: TRBV5-1
clone size: -

CDR3 protein: CASSKEPPVLAFF
CDR3 DNA: TGCGCCAGCAGTAAAGAGCCCCCCGTTCTAGCTTTCTTT
D gene: -
J gene: TRBJ1-1
V gene: TRBV23-1
clone size: -

CDR3 protein: CASSIGRNQPQHF
CDR3 DNA: TGTGCCAGTAGTATAGGTAGAAATCAGCCCCAGCATTTT
D gene: -
J gene: TRBJ1-5
V gene: TRBV19
clone size: -

CDR3 protein: CASSERNEQFF
CDR3 DNA: TGTGCCAGCAGTGAACGGAATGAGCAGTTCTTC
D gene: -
J gene: TRBJ2-1
V gene: TRBV2
clone size: -

CDR3 protein: CASSPQGARGELFF
CDR3 DNA: TGTGCCAGCTCACCGCAGGGTGCACGCGGGGAGCTGTTTTTT
D gene: -
J gene: TRBJ2-2
V gene: TRBV18
clone size: -

CDR3 protein: CASTVRGWDTEAFF
CDR3 DNA: TGTGCCAGCACCGTGAGAGGGTGGGACACTGAAGCTTTCTTT
D gene: -
J gene: TRBJ1-1
V gene: TRBV7-8
clone size: -

CDR3 protein: CAISEERGRGSAFF
CDR3 DNA: TGTGCCATCAGTGAGGAGCGAGGTAGGGGGTCGGCTTTCTTT
D gene: -
J gene: TRBJ1-1
V gene: TRBV10-3
clone size: -

CDR3 protein: CASSLGQGRDTGELFF
CDR3 DNA: TGTGCCAGCAGCTTAGGACAGGGTCGAGACACCGGGGAGCTGTTTTTT
D gene: TRBD1
J gene: TRBJ2-2
V gene: TRBV7-2
clone size: -

CDR3 protein: CASSLGGLQETQYF
CDR3 DNA: TGTGCCAGCAGCTTGGGCGGCCTACAAGAGACCCAGTACTTC
D gene: -
J gene: TRBJ2-5
V gene: TRBV5-4
clone size: -

CDR3 protein: CASNPLAGVETQYF
CDR3 DNA: TGTGCCAGCAACCCACTAGCGGGGGTTGAGACCCAGTACTTC
D gene: TRBD2
J gene: TRBJ2-5
V gene: TRBV6-1
clone size: -

CDR3 protein: CASSPIAGEQYF
CDR3 DNA: TGTGCCAGCTCACCGATAGCCGGGGAGCAGTACTTC
D gene: -
J gene: TRBJ2-7
V gene: TRBV18
clone size: -

CDR3 protein: CASSRGTEGNQPQHF
CDR3 DNA: TGTGCCAGCAGCCGAGGGACAGAGGGCAATCAGCCCCAGCATTTT
D gene: TRBD1
J gene: TRBJ1-5
V gene: TRBV7-9
clone size: -

CDR3 protein: CASSLVASNEQFF
CDR3 DNA: TGCGCCAGCAGCTTGGTGGCTTCCAATGAGCAGTTCTTC
D gene: -
J gene: TRBJ2-1
V gene: TRBV5-1
clone size: -